Below are 30 T cell receptor beta chains sequenced from a single sample in a study of blood T cell repertoires in COVID-19. This table comes from immunoSEQ multiplex PCR, and its TCRdb copy is limited to in-frame clones, with some not included. The table lists 150,000 to 200,000 clones, roughly 87% of them singletons, with around 8% in the top ten. Sample: peripheral blood. These TCRs come from a woman aged 55-69 years with COVID-19, enrolled during active disease.

J is TRBJ1-5 and V is TRBV18; D is ambiguous. The germline gives CDR1 KGHSH, CDR2 LQKENI. Trimming cost V 3 bases and J 1 base, with 13 bases left between them. The CDR3 has 16 residues. This CDR3 reads CASSPNYEVSNQPQHF. CDR3 DNA sequence: TGTGCCAGCTCACCCAACTATGAGGTGAGCAATCAGCCCCAGCATTTT.

V and J are TRBV28 and TRBJ1-1; TRBD1 might be the D (6 bases). The germline V gene has CDR1 MDHEN and CDR2 SYDVKM. Between the trimmed V and J ends, which lost 4 bases and 3 bases, there was a span of 15 bases. The CDR3 is 15 amino acids. CDR3 bases: TGTGCCAGCAGTTCCTACAGGGTAGGGCACACTGAAGCTTTCTTT. It yields the protein CASSSYRVGHTEAFF.

V is TRBV4-3 and J is TRBJ1-1; D unresolved. The CDR3 length is 14 residues. V was clipped by 4 bases and J by 0 bases, with 9 bases between them. The germline V gene encodes CDR1 LGHNA and CDR2 YSLEER. The CDR3 DNA sequence: TGCGCCAGCAGCCCCACTTCCATGAACACTGAAGCTTTCTTT. Protein: CASSPTSMNTEAFF.

The chain is built from TRBV5-1 and TRBJ1-1; 7 positions agree with TRBD1. With V trimmed by 4 bases and J by 2 bases, 11 bases remained unmatched. The CDR3 runs to 16 residues. Germline CDR1 is SGHRS and CDR2 is YFSETQ. The CDR3 region has the DNA TGCGCCAGCAGCCCTTACATCGGGACAGTCAACACTGAAGCTTTCTTT. Its protein product is CASSPYIGTVNTEAFF.

The rearrangement uses TRBV28 and TRBJ1-1; D is perhaps TRBD1 (5 bases). V was trimmed by 8 bases and J by 4 bases, leaving 14 bases between them. The CDR3 covers 13 residues. CDR1 MDHEN and CDR2 SYDVKM come from the germline V gene. The CDR3 DNA reads TGTGCCAGCGGTTCCCCGGGGGGCACTGAAGCTTTCTTT. This codes for CASGSPGGTEAFF.

The chain employs TRBV7-9 and TRBJ1-1, with D possibly being TRBD1 (5 bases). The CDR3 sequence is 16 residues long. The V end was cut by 2 bases, the J end by 0 bases, with 13 bases between. Germline-derived CDR1 and CDR2 are SEHNR and FQNEAQ (reference sequence). The CDR3 region has the DNA TGTGCCAGCAGCTTATCCGGTGGACAAATGAACACTGAAGCTTTCTTT. Translation: CASSLSGGQMNTEAFF. Together with reference TRBV7-9 and TRBJ1-1, the CDR3 gives the full variable domain: DTGVSQNPRHKITKRGQNVTFRCDPISEHNRLYWYRQTLGQGPEFLTYFQNEAQLEKSRLLSDRFSAERPKGSFSTLEIQRTEQGDSAMYLCASSLSGGQMNTEAFFGQGTRLTVV.

The chain couples TRBV4-3 to TRBJ1-3; 9 bases fit TRBD1. The V segment lost 5 bases and the J segment 0 bases; nucleotides outside the gene matches: 5. This CDR3 contains 16 residues. CDR1 is LGHNA, CDR2 YSLEER, per germline. CDR3 sequence reads: CASSYGTGSSGNTIYF. The CDR3 coding sequence is TGCGCCAGCAGCTATGGGACAGGGAGCTCTGGAAACACCATATATTTT.

This clone has more than one count but fewer than ten. The genes are TRBV2 and TRBJ2-7, with 11 bases fitting TRBD1. The CDR3 consists of 15 residues. Germline V gives CDR1 SNHLY, CDR2 FYNNEI. The CDR3 DNA sequence: TGTGCCAGCAGAGAAGGGACAGGGGGCTCCTACGAGCAGTACGTC. Protein sequence: CASREGTGGSYEQYV.

In its sample, this clone was seen many times. The rearrangement joins TRBV5-6 to TRBJ1-4, with TRBD1 identical over 12 bases. The germline gives CDR1 SGHDT, CDR2 YYEEEE. The junction had 7 bases not matched to a gene; V was cut back by 4 bases and J by 6 bases. The CDR3 loop spans 16 amino acids. CDR3 sequence reads: CASSRGTGGKDEKLFF. CDR3 bases: TGTGCCAGCAGCCGAGGGACAGGGGGCAAAGATGAAAAACTGTTTTTT.

This clone was recorded once. The rearrangement joins TRBV18 to TRBJ1-1; TRBD1 might be the D (6 bases). With 0 bases removed from V and 5 bases from J, the gap between germline ends came to 19 bases. There are 17 residues in the CDR3. CDR1 and CDR2 from the germline V gene are KGHSH and LQKENI. CDR3 coding DNA: TGTGCCAGCTCACCACCGGCAGGGGCCTCTAGAGGGACTGAAGCTTTCTTT. It yields the protein CASSPPAGASRGTEAFF.

The rearrangement uses TRBV7-2 and TRBJ2-7; D gene ambiguous. Germline V CDR1 and CDR2: SGHTA, FQGNSA. V was trimmed by 1 base and J by 2 bases, leaving 9 bases between them. The CDR3 is 14 residues long. The CDR3 here is CASSLGETAYEQYF. In DNA form, the CDR3 reads TGTGCCAGCAGCTTAGGCGAAACGGCCTACGAGCAGTACTTC.

V is TRBV19 and J is TRBJ2-7, with 12 bases matching TRBD2. The germline gives CDR1 LNHDA, CDR2 SQIVND (reference sequence). V gave up 6 bases and J gave up 6 bases; unmatched junction bases: 9. This CDR3 comprises 15 residues. The DNA of the CDR3 is TGTGCCAGTAGCCCGACTAGCGGGAGTGTTCCCGAGCAGTACTTC. Encoded protein: CASSPTSGSVPEQYF.

The V gene is TRBV6-4, the J gene TRBJ2-3; a possible D gene is TRBD2 (6 bases). Germline V CDR1 and CDR2: MRHNA, SNTAGT. The CDR3 totals 15 residues. V lost 2 bases and J 1 base, leaving 10 bases between the germline ends. The CDR3 spells CASSDGSGRTDTQYF. DNA for the CDR3: TGTGCCAGCAGTGACGGGAGCGGGCGCACAGATACGCAGTATTTT.

This clone was found once. This sequence joins TRBV3-1 (or the pseudogene TRBV3-2) and TRBJ2-7, with 7 positions matching TRBD2. The CDR3 has 19 amino acids. Germline V gene data show CDR1 as LGHDT and CDR2 as YNNKEL (reference sequence). V dropped 0 bases and J dropped 3; count of bases not matched to a gene: 17. CDR3 amino acids: CASSQEVVPNKRGYYEQYF. CDR3 sequence (DNA): TGTGCCAGCAGCCAAGAGGTCGTACCCAATAAGCGGGGATACTACGAGCAGTACTTC.

This sequence joins TRBV7-2 and TRBJ2-2, with D possibly TRBD2 on 6 matching bases. The CDR3 totals 16 residues. Germline CDR1 and CDR2: SGHTA and FQGNSA. V was pared by 8 bases and J by 0 bases, with 16 bases between. CDR3 DNA sequence: TGTGCCAGCCGACCCGCGGGGCCTACGAACACCGGGGAGCTGTTTTTT. Its protein product is CASRPAGPTNTGELFF.

The V and J genes are TRBV28 and TRBJ2-1, with 7 bases that match TRBD2. CDR3 length equals 17 residues. CDR1 is MDHEN, CDR2 SYDVKM, per germline. Germline trimming cut 6 bases from V and 3 bases from J; bases unmatched to any gene: 14. This CDR3 is CASRPEGGRALYNEQFF. The CDR3 nucleotides are TGTGCCAGCAGGCCTGAAGGAGGGAGGGCCCTCTACAATGAGCAGTTCTTC.

V gene TRBV6-5 combines with J gene TRBJ2-7; 10 bases map to TRBD1. The junction had 6 bases not matched to a gene; V was cut back by 6 bases and J by 4 bases. CDR1 MNHEY and CDR2 SVGAGI come from the germline V gene. CDR3 length: 14 residues. CDR3 sequence reads: CASRGTGEKYEQYF. As DNA, the CDR3 is TGTGCCAGCAGGGGGACAGGGGAAAAATACGAGCAGTACTTC.

The chain is built from TRBV5-4 and TRBJ1-3; D possibly corresponds to TRBD1 (6 bases). Trimming took 4 bases from V and 1 from J, leaving 12 bases between them. From germline, CDR1 is SGHNT and CDR2 YYREEE (reference sequence). The CDR3 totals 15 residues. DNA for the CDR3: TGTGCCAGCAGCCTCGGACAGCAGTCTGGAAACACCATATATTTT. Protein sequence: CASSLGQQSGNTIYF.

This sequence joins TRBV19 and TRBJ2-7; weak D call: TRBD2 (5 bases). CDR3 length: 13 residues. Deletions cut 5 bases from V and 7 bases from J, with 15 bases between. Per the germline V gene, CDR1 is LNHDA and CDR2 is SQIVND (reference sequence). The CDR3 region is CASSFGLLSEQYF. Written as DNA, the CDR3 is TGTGCCAGTAGTTTTGGACTCCTCTCGGAGCAGTACTTC.

The chain has TRBV19 and TRBJ2-7; D possibly corresponds to TRBD1 (8 bases). The V gene's germline CDR1 is LNHDA and CDR2 SQIVND (reference sequence). The CDR3 consists of 13 residues. The V end lost 5 bases, the J end lost 7 bases, and 15 bases lay between the germline ends. CDR3 bases: TGTGCCAGTAGTCCTACAGGGGGAGGGGAGCAGTACGTC. This encodes CASSPTGGGEQYV.

The chain carries TRBV29-1 and TRBJ1-1; D ambiguous. The germline CDR1 and CDR2 sequences are SQVTM and ANQGSEA. The length of the CDR3 is 17 residues. Trimming shortened V by 7 bases and J by 4 bases, and 28 bases separated the two germline ends. CDR3 DNA: TGCAGCGCTCTGTCCGACGGGTGGGAGTCCGCTGGCACTGAAGCTTTCTTT. It codes for CSALSDGWESAGTEAFF.

The genes are TRBV6-5 and TRBJ2-7, with TRBD1 as a possible D gene (5 bases). Trimming pared 4 bases from V and 3 bases from J, leaving 19 bases between. This CDR3 has 16 residues. CDR1 MNHEY and CDR2 SVGAGI come from the germline V gene. The CDR3 nucleotides read TGTGCCAGCAGTTCGGCTTGGACAACAGGCCACTACGAGCAGTACGTC. It is translated as CASSSAWTTGHYEQYV.

This chain connects TRBV6-5 to TRBJ1-1, with D unclear. Germline assignment: CDR1 MNHEY and CDR2 SVGAGI. The CDR3 is 16 amino acids. V was shortened by 0 bases and J by 6 bases, with 17 bases between the two germline ends. The DNA of the CDR3 is TGTGCCAGCAGTTACTCGATCCGGAGTAGCGGCGCTGAAGCTTTCTTT. Amino acid sequence: CASSYSIRSSGAEAFF.

J is TRBJ2-2 and V is TRBV10-3, with 8 bases fitting TRBD2. The CDR3 totals 18 residues. The V gene end was trimmed by 4 bases and the J gene end by 5 bases; junction bases not matched to a gene: 15. Germline V gene sequence: CDR1 ENHRY, CDR2 SYGVKD. The CDR3 reads CAISGVREGPEGTGELFF. The CDR3 DNA reads as TGTGCCATCAGTGGGGTTCGGGAGGGGCCGGAAGGTACCGGGGAGCTGTTTTTT.

This chain joins TRBV19 and TRBJ1-5; D might be TRBD1 (6 bases). From germline, CDR1 is LNHDA and CDR2 SQIVND (reference sequence). This CDR3 has 13 residues. The V gene lost 6 bases and the J gene lost 6 bases, with 12 bases spanning the gap. The CDR3 region has the DNA TGTGCCAGTAGCGGGGGGGGCGGTCAGCCCCAGCATTTT. Residues: CASSGGGGQPQHF. Combining the CDR3 with reference TRBV19 and TRBJ1-5 gives the whole variable domain DGGITQSPKYLFRKEGQNVTLSCEQNLNHDAMYWYRQDPGQGLRLIYYSQIVNDFQKGDIAEGYSVSREKKESFPLTVTSAQKNPTAFYLCASSGGGGQPQHFGDGTRLSIL.

The gene calls are TRBV15 and TRBJ2-5; possible D gene TRBD2, 6 bases. CDR1 LNHNV and CDR2 YYDKDF come from the germline V gene (reference sequence). Trimming shortened V by 0 bases and J by 5 bases, and 13 bases separated the two germline ends. The CDR3 sequence is 15 residues long. CDR3 protein: CATSRDLGRWETQYF. The DNA for the CDR3 is TGTGCCACCAGCAGAGATCTGGGGAGGTGGGAGACCCAGTACTTC.

This chain uses TRBV15 with TRBJ1-1, with unresolved D. V was trimmed by 1 base and J by 0 bases, leaving 9 bases between them. Germline lookup yields CDR1 LNHNV and CDR2 YYDKDF (reference sequence). This CDR3 comprises 15 residues. The CDR3 DNA reads as TGTGCCACCAGCAGAGGAGACGGGATGAACACTGAAGCTTTCTTT. It is translated as CATSRGDGMNTEAFF.

The V gene is TRBV24-1, the J gene TRBJ2-1, with 10 bases that match TRBD2. V trimming: 3 bases; J trimming: 6 bases; junction bases outside the gene matches: 10. Germline CDR1 reads KGHDR; CDR2 reads SFDVKD. The CDR3 spans 17 residues. CDR3 amino acids: CATSDAQTSGHFNEQFF. CDR3 bases: TGTGCCACCAGTGATGCCCAGACTAGCGGGCATTTCAATGAGCAGTTCTTC.

V usage is TRBV4-2 and J usage is TRBJ1-1; 8 nucleotides align to TRBD1. J gave up 4 bases and V 0 bases, and 13 bases lay outside the gene matches. This CDR3 spans 18 amino acids. Germline V lookup: CDR1 LGHNA, CDR2 YNFKEQ. The CDR3 DNA is TGTGCCAGCAGCCAAGATCGTGGTCAGGGGGCTGGGGGCACTGAAGCTTTCTTT. This codes for CASSQDRGQGAGGTEAFF.

V usage is TRBV7-9 and J usage is TRBJ2-3; 7 bases match TRBD2. CDR3 size: 14 residues. Trimming removed 7 bases from V and 5 bases from J; junction bases left unmatched: 9. Germline V lookup: CDR1 SEHNR, CDR2 FQNEAQ (reference sequence). The CDR3 protein is CASTQWGGGDTQYF. The CDR3 nucleotides read TGTGCCAGCACCCAGTGGGGGGGTGGAGATACGCAGTATTTT.